This TCR beta chain was captured in a study of T cell repertoires in cytomegalovirus infection. The wider study: Indications of both CMV infection and matching HLA type were provided by public TCR beta signatures.

As for this clonotype: Its specificity is not known.

The germline gives CDR1 MNHEY, CDR2 SMNVEV (reference sequence). V was clipped by 5 bases and J by 0 bases, with 13 bases between them. This CDR3 has 15 amino acids. Findings of the study overall: Within the response measured ex vivo, HLA-C-restricted CMV-specific TCR beta clonotypes were dominant. Identification of carriers of CMV plus the relevant HLA was performed using cumulative public TCR beta family frequency.

One entry per CDR3 protein, called by TCRdb with MiXCR from the reads. The sample holds about 400,000 distinct CDR3 sequences, 15% to 20% seen once. Sequences were obtained from PBMCs. This receptor was obtained from a human donor in good health (CMV status not recorded). Some clones in this sample may be carry-over from other donors' samples. V usage is TRBV27 and J usage is TRBJ1-1; TRBD1 is a possible D gene (6 bases). CDR3 loop: CASSPRGPMNTEAFF. The CDR3 bases are TGTGCCAGCAGTCCCAGGGGACCGATGAACACTGAAGCTTTCTTT.